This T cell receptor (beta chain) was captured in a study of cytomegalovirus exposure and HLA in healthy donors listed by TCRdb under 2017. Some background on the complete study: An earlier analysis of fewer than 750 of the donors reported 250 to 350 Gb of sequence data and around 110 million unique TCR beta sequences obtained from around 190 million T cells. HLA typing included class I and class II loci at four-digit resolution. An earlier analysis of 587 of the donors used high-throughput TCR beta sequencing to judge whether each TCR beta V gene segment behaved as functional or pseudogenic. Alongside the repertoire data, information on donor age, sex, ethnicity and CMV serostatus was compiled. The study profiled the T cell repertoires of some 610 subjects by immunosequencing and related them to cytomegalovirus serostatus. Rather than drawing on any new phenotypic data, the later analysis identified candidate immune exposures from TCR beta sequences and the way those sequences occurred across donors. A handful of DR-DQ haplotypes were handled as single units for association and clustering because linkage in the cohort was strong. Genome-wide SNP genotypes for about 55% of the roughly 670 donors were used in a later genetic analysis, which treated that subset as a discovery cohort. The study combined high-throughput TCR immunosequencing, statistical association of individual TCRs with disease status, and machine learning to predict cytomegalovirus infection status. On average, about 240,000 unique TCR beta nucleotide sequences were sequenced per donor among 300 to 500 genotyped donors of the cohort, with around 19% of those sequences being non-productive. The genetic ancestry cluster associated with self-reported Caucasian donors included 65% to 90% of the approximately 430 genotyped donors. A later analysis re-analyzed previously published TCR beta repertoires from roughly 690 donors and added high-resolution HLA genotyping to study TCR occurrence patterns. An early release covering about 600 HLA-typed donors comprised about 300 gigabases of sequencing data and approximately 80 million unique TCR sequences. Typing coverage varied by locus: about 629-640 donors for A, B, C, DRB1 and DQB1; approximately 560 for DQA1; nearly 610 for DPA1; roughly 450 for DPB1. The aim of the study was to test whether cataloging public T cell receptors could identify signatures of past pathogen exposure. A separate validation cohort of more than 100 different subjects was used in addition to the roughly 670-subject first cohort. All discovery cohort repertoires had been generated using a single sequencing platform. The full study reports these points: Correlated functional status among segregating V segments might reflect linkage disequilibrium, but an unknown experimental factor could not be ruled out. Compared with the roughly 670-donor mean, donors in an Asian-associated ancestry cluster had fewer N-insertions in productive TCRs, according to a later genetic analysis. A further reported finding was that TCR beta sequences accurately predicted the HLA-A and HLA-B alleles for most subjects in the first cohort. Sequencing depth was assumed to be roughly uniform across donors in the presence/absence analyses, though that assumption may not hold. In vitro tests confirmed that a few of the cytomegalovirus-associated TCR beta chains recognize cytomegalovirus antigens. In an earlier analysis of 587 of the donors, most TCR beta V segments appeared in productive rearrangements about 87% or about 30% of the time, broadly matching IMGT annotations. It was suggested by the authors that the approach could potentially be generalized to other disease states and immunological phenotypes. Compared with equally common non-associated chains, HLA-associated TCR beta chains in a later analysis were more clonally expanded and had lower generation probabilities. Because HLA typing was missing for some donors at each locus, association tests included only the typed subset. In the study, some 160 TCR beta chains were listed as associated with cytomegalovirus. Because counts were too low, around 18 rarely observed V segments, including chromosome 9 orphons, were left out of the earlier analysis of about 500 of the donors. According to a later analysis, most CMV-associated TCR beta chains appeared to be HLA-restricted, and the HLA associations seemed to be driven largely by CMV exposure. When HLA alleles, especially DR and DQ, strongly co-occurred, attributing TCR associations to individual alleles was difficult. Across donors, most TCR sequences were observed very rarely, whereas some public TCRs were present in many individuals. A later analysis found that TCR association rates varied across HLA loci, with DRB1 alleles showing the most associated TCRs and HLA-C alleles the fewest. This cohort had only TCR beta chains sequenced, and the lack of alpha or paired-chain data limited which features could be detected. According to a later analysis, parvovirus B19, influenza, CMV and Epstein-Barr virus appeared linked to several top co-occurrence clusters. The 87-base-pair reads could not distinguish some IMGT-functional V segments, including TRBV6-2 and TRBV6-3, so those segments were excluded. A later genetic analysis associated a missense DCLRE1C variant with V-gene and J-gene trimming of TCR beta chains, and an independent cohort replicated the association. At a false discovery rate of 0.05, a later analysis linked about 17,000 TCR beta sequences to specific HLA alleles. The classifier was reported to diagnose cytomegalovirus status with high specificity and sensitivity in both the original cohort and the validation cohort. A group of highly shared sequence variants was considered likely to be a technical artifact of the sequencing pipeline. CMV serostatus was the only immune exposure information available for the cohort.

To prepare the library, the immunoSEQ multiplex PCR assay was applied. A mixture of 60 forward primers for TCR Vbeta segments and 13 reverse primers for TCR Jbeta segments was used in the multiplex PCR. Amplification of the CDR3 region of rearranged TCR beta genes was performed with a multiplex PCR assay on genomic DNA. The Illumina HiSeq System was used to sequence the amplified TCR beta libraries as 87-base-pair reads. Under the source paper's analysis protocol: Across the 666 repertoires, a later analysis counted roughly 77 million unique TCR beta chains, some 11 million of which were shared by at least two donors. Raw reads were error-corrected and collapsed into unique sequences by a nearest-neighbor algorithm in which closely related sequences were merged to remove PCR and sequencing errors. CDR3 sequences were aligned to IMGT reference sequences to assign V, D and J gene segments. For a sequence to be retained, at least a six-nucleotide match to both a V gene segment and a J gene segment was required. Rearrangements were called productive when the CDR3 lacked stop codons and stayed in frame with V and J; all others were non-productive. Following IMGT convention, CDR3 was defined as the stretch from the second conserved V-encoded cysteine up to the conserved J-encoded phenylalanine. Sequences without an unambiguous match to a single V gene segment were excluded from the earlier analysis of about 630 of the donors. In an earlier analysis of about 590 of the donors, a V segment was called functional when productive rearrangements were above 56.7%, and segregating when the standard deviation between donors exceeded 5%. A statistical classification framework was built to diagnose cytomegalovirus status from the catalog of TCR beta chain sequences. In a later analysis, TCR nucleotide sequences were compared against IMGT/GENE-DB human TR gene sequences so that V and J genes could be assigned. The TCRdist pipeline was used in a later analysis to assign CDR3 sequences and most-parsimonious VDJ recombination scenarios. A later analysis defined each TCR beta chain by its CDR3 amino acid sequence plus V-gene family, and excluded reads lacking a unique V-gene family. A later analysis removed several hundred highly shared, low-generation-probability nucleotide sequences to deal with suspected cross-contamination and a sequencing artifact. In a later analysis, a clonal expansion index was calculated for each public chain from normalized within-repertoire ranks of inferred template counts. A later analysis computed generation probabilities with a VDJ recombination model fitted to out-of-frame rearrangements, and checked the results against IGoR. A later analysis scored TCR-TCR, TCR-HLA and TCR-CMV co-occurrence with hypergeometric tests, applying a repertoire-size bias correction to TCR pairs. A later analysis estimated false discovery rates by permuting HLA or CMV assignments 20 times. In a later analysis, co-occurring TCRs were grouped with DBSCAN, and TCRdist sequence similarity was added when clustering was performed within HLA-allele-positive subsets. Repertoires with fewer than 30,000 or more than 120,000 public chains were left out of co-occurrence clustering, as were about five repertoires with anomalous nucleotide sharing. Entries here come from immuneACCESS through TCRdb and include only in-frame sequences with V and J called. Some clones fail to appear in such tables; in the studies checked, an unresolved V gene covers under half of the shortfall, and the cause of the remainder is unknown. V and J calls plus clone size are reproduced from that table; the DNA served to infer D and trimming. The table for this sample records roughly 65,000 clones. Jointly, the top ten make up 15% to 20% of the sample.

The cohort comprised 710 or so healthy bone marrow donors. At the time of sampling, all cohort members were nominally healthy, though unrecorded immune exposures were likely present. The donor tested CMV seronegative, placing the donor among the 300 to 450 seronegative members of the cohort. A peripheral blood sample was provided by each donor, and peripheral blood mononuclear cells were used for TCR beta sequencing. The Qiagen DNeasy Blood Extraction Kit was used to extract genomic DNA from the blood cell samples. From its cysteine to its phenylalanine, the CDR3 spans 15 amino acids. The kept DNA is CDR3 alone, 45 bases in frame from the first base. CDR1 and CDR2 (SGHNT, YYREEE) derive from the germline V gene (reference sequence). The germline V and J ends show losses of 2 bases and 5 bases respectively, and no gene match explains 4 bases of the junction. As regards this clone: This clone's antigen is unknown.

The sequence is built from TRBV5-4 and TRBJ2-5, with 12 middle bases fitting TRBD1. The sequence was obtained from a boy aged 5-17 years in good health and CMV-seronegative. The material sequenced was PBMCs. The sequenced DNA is TGTGCCAGCAGCTTCGGGACAGGGGGCTTGGAGACCCAGTACTTC. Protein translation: CASSFGTGGLETQYF.